Below, 32 T cell receptor beta chains from the same sample are listed, as sequenced in a study of blood T cell repertoires in COVID-19. Repertoires were generated with immunoSEQ multiplex PCR, while TCRdb's copy carries only in-frame clones and drops some. Among some 170,000 clones listed, approximately 85% were seen once. The sequencing input was PBMCs or T cells enriched from blood (not recorded which). The receptors originated from a man between 40 and 49 years old who had recovered from COVID-19.

The rearrangement uses TRBV5-4 and TRBJ2-7, with D tentatively TRBD1 (6 bases). CDR1 is SGHNT and CDR2 is YYREEE in the germline V gene (reference sequence). Trimming pared 0 bases from V and 7 bases from J, leaving 17 bases between. The CDR3 loop spans 15 amino acids. CDR3 DNA sequence: TGTGCCAGCAGCTTGGCGGACAGAGGGAATCGGGAGCAGTACTTC. Translation gives CASSLADRGNREQYF.

The CDR3: CASSEQTGLIGELFF. As DNA, the CDR3 is TGTGCCAGCAGTGAACAAACAGGGCTCATAGGGGAGCTGTTTTTT. The gene calls are TRBV2 and TRBJ2-2, with D maybe TRBD1 (6 bases). V lost 2 bases and J lost 8, with 15 bases in between. CDR3 length: 15 residues. The V gene's germline CDR1 is SNHLY and CDR2 FYNNEI.

The chain has TRBV4-1 and TRBJ2-1, with D possibly TRBD2 on 6 matching bases. CDR3 length: 13 residues. Looked up from germline, CDR1 is MGHRA and CDR2 is YSYEKL. V was cut by 0 bases and J by 9 bases, with 9 bases left in between. This CDR3 is CASSQDAGLEQFF. CDR3 in DNA: TGCGCCAGCAGCCAAGATGCGGGACTTGAGCAGTTCTTC.

This clone was seen a single time. The chain has TRBV19 and TRBJ2-6; perhaps TRBD1 as D (7 bases). This CDR3 spans 20 amino acids. The V end was cut by 3 bases, the J end by 0 bases, with 21 bases between. The germline V gene encodes CDR1 LNHDA and CDR2 SQIVND (reference sequence). The CDR3 sequence is CASSIRRDRGGYSGANVLTF. CDR3 sequence (DNA): TGTGCCAGTAGTATTCGAAGGGACAGAGGGGGGTACTCTGGGGCCAACGTCCTGACTTTC.

This chain connects TRBV2 to TRBJ1-1, with TRBD1 matching 9 bases. Trimming cost V 5 bases and J 2 bases; bases outside gene matches: 6. CDR3 length: 15 amino acids. Per the germline V gene, CDR1 is SNHLY and CDR2 is FYNNEI. This CDR3 is CASSTGGTGNTEAFF. The DNA for the CDR3 is TGTGCCAGCAGTACAGGGGGCACGGGAAACACTGAAGCTTTCTTT.

The chain carries TRBV7-3 and TRBJ1-4; no clear D. This CDR3 has 17 residues. Trimming shortened V by 2 bases and J by 6 bases, and 19 bases separated the two germline ends. Germline loops: CDR1 SGHTA, CDR2 FQGTGA. The CDR3 DNA is TGTGCCAGCAGCTTACTCGGTTGCCCGCGTTATCATGAAAAACTGTTTTTT. Its protein is CASSLLGCPRYHEKLFF.

The genes are TRBV5-1 and TRBJ2-1; 8 bases map to TRBD1. This CDR3 is built from 15 residues. After removal of 9 bases from V and 4 bases from J, the junction contained 12 bases not matched to a gene. Germline loops: CDR1 SGHRS, CDR2 YFSETQ. In DNA form, the CDR3 reads TGCGCCACAAACCCGGGACAGGATTTATACAATGAGCAGTTCTTC. Translation: CATNPGQDLYNEQFF.

This sequence joins TRBV19 and TRBJ1-2; TRBD1 aligns across 7 bases. After removal of 7 bases from V and 4 bases from J, the junction contained 12 bases not matched to a gene. From germline, CDR1 is LNHDA and CDR2 SQIVND (reference sequence). The CDR3 is 15 amino acids. The CDR3 is CASTPGGGQTYGYTF. The CDR3 region has the DNA TGTGCCAGTACCCCTGGAGGGGGCCAGACCTATGGCTACACCTTC.

The chain uses TRBV25-1 and TRBJ2-1; 8 bases map to TRBD1. The length of the CDR3 is 13 residues. V lost 9 bases, J lost 4 bases, and 5 bases stayed unmatched. CDR1 MGHDK and CDR2 SYGVNS come from the germline V gene. CDR3 amino acids: CASLDRAYNEQFF. Written as DNA, the CDR3 is TGTGCCAGTCTGGACAGGGCATACAATGAGCAGTTCTTC.

V usage is TRBV24-1 and J usage is TRBJ1-2; possibly TRBD1 for D (6 bases). The germline CDR1 and CDR2 sequences are KGHDR and SFDVKD. The ends were cut back, 3 bases at V and 4 bases at J, with 20 bases in the middle. There are 17 residues in the CDR3. The CDR3 region is CATSDVQGRGVSYGYTF. Written as DNA, the CDR3 is TGTGCCACCAGTGATGTCCAGGGGCGGGGGGTCAGCTATGGCTACACCTTC.

The genes are TRBV30 and TRBJ1-6; D is undetermined. CDR1 is GTSNPN, CDR2 SVGIG, per germline (reference sequence). The germline V and J ends were trimmed by 1 base and 11 bases, with 6 bases remaining between them. This CDR3 has 11 residues. CDR3 coding DNA: TGTGCCTGGAGTGACTCGCCACCCCTCCACTTT. It specifies CAWSDSPPLHF. Using reference TRBV30 and TRBJ1-6 for the parts outside the CDR3, the full variable domain is SQTIHQWPATLVQPVGSPLSLECTVEGTSNPNLYWYRQAAGRGLQLLFYSVGIGQISSEVPQNLSASRPQDRQFILSSKKLLLSDSGFYLCAWSDSPPLHFGNGTRLTVT.

This clone was seen only once. The chain joins TRBV2 to TRBJ2-1; D is unresolved. Germline assignment: CDR1 SNHLY and CDR2 FYNNEI. CDR3 length equals 11 residues. The V end lost 4 bases, the J end lost 10 bases, and 8 bases lay between the germline ends. The CDR3 DNA is TGTGCCAGCAGTGGAGGATGGGAGCAGTTCTTC. This codes for CASSGGWEQFF.

Here the CDR3 reads CASSLAFGGAAGNTIYF. Written as DNA, the CDR3 is TGTGCCAGCAGCTTGGCCTTCGGGGGGGCTGCTGGAAACACCATATATTTT. The chain uses TRBV5-6 and TRBJ1-3; maybe TRBD1 (6 bases). Trimming shortened V by 0 bases and J by 2 bases, and 15 bases separated the two germline ends. This CDR3 region has 17 residues. Germline V gene lookup returns CDR1 SGHDT and CDR2 YYEEEE.

This rearrangement joins TRBV28 to TRBJ1-5, with D perhaps matching TRBD1 (5 bases). The CDR3 has 12 amino acids. The V gene's germline CDR1 is MDHEN and CDR2 SYDVKM. V was cut by 10 bases and J by 5 bases, with 12 bases left in between. CDR3 DNA sequence: TGTGCCACAGGGAGGGGAGATCAGCCCCAGCATTTT. This encodes CATGRGDQPQHF.

The chain carries TRBV25-1 and TRBJ2-5, with TRBD1 matching over 7 bases. CDR1 MGHDK and CDR2 SYGVNS come from the germline V gene. The CDR3 spans 15 residues. The trim removed 6 bases at V and 1 base at J, leaving 8 bases unmatched. The DNA of the CDR3 is TGTGCCAGCAGAGACAGGGTAGGGGTCCAAGAGACCCAGTACTTC. Its translation is CASRDRVGVQETQYF.

This clone was seen a few times. The chain couples TRBV7-2 to TRBJ1-6, with a tentative D call TRBD1 (5 bases). Trimming left V 0 bases short and J 8 bases short, with 11 bases between. Germline loops: CDR1 SGHTA, CDR2 FQGNSA. CDR3 length: 15 amino acids. This CDR3 is CASSLARGMDSPLHF. Here the CDR3 DNA reads TGTGCCAGCAGCTTAGCGCGGGGGATGGATTCACCCCTCCACTTT.

The gene calls are TRBV6-5 and TRBJ1-1; D ambiguous. The ends were cut back, 7 bases at V and 4 bases at J, with 13 bases in the middle. CDR1 MNHEY and CDR2 SVGAGI come from the germline V gene. The CDR3 totals 13 residues. This CDR3 is CASNAPTGTEAFF. CDR3 DNA sequence: TGTGCCAGCAATGCCCCGACGGGCACTGAAGCTTTCTTT.

This clone was counted a single time. This rearrangement joins TRBV6-5 to TRBJ1-2; D call uncertain. Trimming took 2 bases from V and 1 from J, leaving 11 bases between them. Germline V CDR1 and CDR2: MNHEY, SVGAGI. The CDR3 consists of 15 residues. The CDR3 region has the DNA TGTGCCAGCAGTTACGGGCAGCTCTTTAACTATGGCTACACCTTC. Amino acids: CASSYGQLFNYGYTF.

V gene TRBV9 combines with J gene TRBJ1-2; D gene ambiguous. The CDR3 loop spans 13 amino acids. Trimming took 3 bases from V and 5 from J, leaving 11 bases between them. The germline V gene has CDR1 SGDLS and CDR2 YYNGEE. CDR3 in amino acids: CASSGSGLYGYTF. CDR3 coding DNA: TGTGCCAGCAGCGGCAGTGGGCTTTATGGCTACACCTTC.

The chain recombines TRBV11-2 with TRBJ2-7, with D tentatively TRBD1 (5 bases). The V gene lost 3 bases and the J gene lost 5 bases, with 11 bases spanning the gap. Germline lookup yields CDR1 SGHAT and CDR2 FQNNGV. CDR3 length equals 13 residues. The CDR3 sequence: CASSFGHFNEQYF. CDR3 coding DNA: TGTGCCAGCAGCTTCGGACACTTCAACGAGCAGTACTTC. The whole variable domain, remainder taken from reference TRBV11-2 and TRBJ2-7, is EAGVAQSPRYKIIEKRQSVAFWCNPISGHATLYWYQQILGQGPKLLIQFQNNGVVDDSQLPKDRFSAERLKGVDSTLKIQPAKLEDSAVYLCASSFGHFNEQYFGPGTRLTVT.

The rearrangement links TRBV19 to TRBJ1-2; 12 bases align to TRBD1. Trimming at V came to 3 bases and at J to 4 bases, leaving 3 bases not matched to a gene. The CDR3 spans 15 residues. Germline V lookup: CDR1 LNHDA, CDR2 SQIVND (reference sequence). The CDR3 loop is CASSIGTGGGYGYTF. The CDR3 bases are TGTGCCAGTAGTATCGGGACAGGGGGCGGCTATGGCTACACCTTC.

The chain recombines TRBV28 with TRBJ2-5, with D possibly matching TRBD1 (5 bases). The CDR3 has 11 amino acids. Germline-derived CDR1 and CDR2 are MDHEN and SYDVKM. V lost 8 bases, J lost 2 bases, and 6 bases lay in between. The CDR3 DNA sequence: TGTGCCAGCCAGGGTCAAGAGACCCAGTACTTC. Residues: CASQGQETQYF.

This chain joins TRBV5-1 and TRBJ2-3; the match to TRBD2 covers 8 bases. This CDR3 contains 17 residues. J lost 4 bases, V lost 1 base, and 11 bases had no gene match. From germline, CDR1 is SGHRS and CDR2 YFSETQ. The CDR3 loop reads CASSLTAGAPWADTQYF. In nucleotides, the CDR3 is TGCGCCAGCAGCTTGACAGCGGGAGCCCCTTGGGCAGATACGCAGTATTTT.

The count of this clone is one. The chain joins TRBV11-2 to TRBJ2-7; D perhaps matches TRBD2 (6 bases). Germline values: CDR1 SGHAT, CDR2 FQNNGV. The V end lost 0 bases, the J end lost 4 bases, and 7 bases lay between the germline ends. CDR3 length: 13 amino acids. The CDR3 bases are TGTGCCAGCAGCTTAGATCGGGGGTACGAGCAGTACTTC. Amino acids: CASSLDRGYEQYF.

This chain connects TRBV21-1 to TRBJ2-1; no check of the table's D call, TRBD2, against the DNA was made. TRBV21-1 is given as a pseudogene. CDR3 length: 17 residues. The CDR3 nucleotides are TGTGCCAGCAGCAAAAGGGTAGGCGGGTGCCCCTACAATGAGCAGTTCTTC. Its protein is CASSKRVGGCPYNEQFF.

The rearrangement links TRBV30 to TRBJ2-7; 10 nucleotides line up with TRBD1. V lost 5 bases and J lost 6; bases outside the gene matches: 4. There are 12 residues in the CDR3. Per the germline V gene, CDR1 is GTSNPN and CDR2 is SVGIG (reference sequence). The CDR3 reads CAWGQGVSEQYF. CDR3 nucleotide sequence: TGTGCCTGGGGACAGGGGGTGAGCGAGCAGTACTTC.

The chain joins TRBV7-9 to TRBJ1-1; D unresolved. Germline V gene sequence: CDR1 SEHNR, CDR2 FQNEAQ (reference sequence). The CDR3 extends over 13 amino acids. The V gene lost 5 bases and the J gene lost 4 bases, with 11 bases spanning the gap. CDR3 in DNA: TGTGCCAGCAGCCAATCAGAGGGCACTGAAGCTTTCTTT. Translating gives CASSQSEGTEAFF. Complete variable domain (other parts from reference TRBV7-9 and TRBJ1-1): DTGVSQNPRHKITKRGQNVTFRCDPISEHNRLYWYRQTLGQGPEFLTYFQNEAQLEKSRLLSDRFSAERPKGSFSTLEIQRTEQGDSAMYLCASSQSEGTEAFFGQGTRLTVV.

The rearrangement uses TRBV5-1 and TRBJ1-2, with TRBD1 identical over 8 bases. The CDR3 has 16 residues. V gave up 4 bases and J gave up 7 bases; unmatched junction bases: 15. Germline CDR1 and CDR2: SGHRS and YFSETQ. Here the CDR3 DNA reads TGCGCCAGCAGCGACGGATTGGACAGGGCTACTCGTGGCTACACCTTC. This encodes CASSDGLDRATRGYTF.

The chain combines TRBV5-8 with TRBJ1-6, with D unresolved. CDR1 and CDR2 from the germline V gene are SGHTS and YDEGEE. This CDR3 contains 10 residues. Trimming left V 6 bases short and J 12 bases short, with 7 bases between. In DNA form, the CDR3 reads TGTGCCAGCACCTTCGGACCCCTCCACTTT. It encodes CASTFGPLHF. Complete variable domain (other parts from reference TRBV5-8 and TRBJ1-6): EAGVTQSPTHLIKTRGQQATLRCSPISGHTSVYWYQQALGLGLQFLLWYDEGEERNRGNFPPRFSGRQFPNYSSELNVNALELEDSALYLCASTFGPLHFGNGTRLTVT.

The chain recombines TRBV7-2 with TRBJ1-1, with 9 bases aligning to TRBD1. V gave up 4 bases and J gave up 3 bases; unmatched junction bases: 6. The CDR3 consists of 15 residues. CDR1 and CDR2 from the germline V gene are SGHTA and FQGNSA. The CDR3 DNA reads TGTGCCAGCAGCTCGCCCCGGGACAGGGACACTGAAGCTTTCTTT. Amino acids: CASSSPRDRDTEAFF.

J is TRBJ2-3 and V is TRBV11-2; D gene ambiguous. This CDR3 has 12 amino acids. From germline, CDR1 is SGHAT and CDR2 FQNNGV. V lost 5 bases, J lost 5 bases, and 8 bases lay in between. This CDR3 reads CASSLERDTQYF. CDR3 DNA: TGTGCCAGCAGCCTCGAGCGAGATACGCAGTATTTT. The full variable domain, rest sourced from reference TRBV11-2 and TRBJ2-3, is EAGVAQSPRYKIIEKRQSVAFWCNPISGHATLYWYQQILGQGPKLLIQFQNNGVVDDSQLPKDRFSAERLKGVDSTLKIQPAKLEDSAVYLCASSLERDTQYFGPGTRLTVL.

The chain links TRBV5-1 to TRBJ2-2, with a possible D match to TRBD2 (6 bases). Trimming took off 3 bases at V and 5 bases at J, with 17 bases between the two ends. The germline gives CDR1 SGHRS, CDR2 YFSETQ. CDR3 length: 16 residues. In nucleotides, the CDR3 is TGCGCCAGCAGCTCCCTCCCAACTGGGGGGACCGGGGAGCTGTTTTTT. This translates into CASSSLPTGGTGELFF.